This T cell receptor (beta chain) was observed in a study of Tregs in tolerant kidney transplant recipients. Trimming pared 1 base from V and 4 bases from J, leaving 13 bases between. Per the germline V gene, CDR1 is DFQATT and CDR2 is SNEGSKA (reference sequence). CDR3 size: 15 residues. Related graft donors supplied nonmyeloablative bone marrow transplants, and mixed chimerism was transient. On this clone itself: Its antigen is unidentified. The read is 3 residues too short to cover the CDR3 end, so that end is filled in from the germline J gene.

The method was immunoSEQ multiplex PCR; TCRdb's version includes in-frame clones alone and lacks a portion of them. The sample's table shows tens of thousands of clones. Study-level results: Few patients were studied, so findings need validation in larger groups. Nucleotide sequences could not be compared across some patients' samples due to primer changes.

The starting material was CD4+ T cells from blood (PBMCs), obtained 24 months after the transplant. The source is a human patient who received a combined kidney and bone marrow transplant. Some T cells could come from the graft donor. The chain joins TRBV20-1 to TRBJ2-2, with D perhaps matching TRBD2 (5 bases). CDR3 sequence reads: CSARGGFSSTGELFF. The CDR3 bases that were read are TGCAGTGCTAGAGGAGGGTTCTCAAGCACCGGGGAG.